Included here is one T cell receptor beta chain sequence, with context. No antigen is known for it. The record originates from a study of cytomegalovirus exposure and HLA in healthy donors. The overall study: Early on, a data release was issued that held approximately 78 million unique TCRs from HLA-typed donors.

The PCR contained 60 Vbeta and 13 Jbeta primers. Measured with immunoSEQ multiplex PCR; TCRdb has only the in-frame clones, and not every one. The sample yields fewer than 200,000 clones, approximately 78% seen once. Unmatched junction bases numbered 3, after V lost 2 bases and J lost 2 bases. This CDR3 contains 14 residues. Per the germline V gene, CDR1 is SGHRS and CDR2 is YFSETQ. General observations from the study: An analysis was carried out later, and it reportedly showed fewer N-insertions in an Asian-associated ancestry cluster than the approximately 700-donor mean. Reportedly, TCR beta sequences accurately predicted HLA-A and HLA-B alleles in most subjects. The investigators catalogued 150 to 200 TCR beta chains as cytomegalovirus-associated.

This TCR was recovered from a woman aged 25-40 years in good health and CMV-seropositive. Source material: PBMCs. J is TRBJ2-7 and V is TRBV5-1; 8 bases align to TRBD1. The CDR3 loop reads CASSFQGAPYEQYF. The CDR3 DNA follows: TGCGCCAGCAGCTTCCAGGGGGCCCCCTACGAGCAGTACTTC.